This T cell receptor (beta chain) was observed in a study of blood T cells in healthy people across ages. J lost 5 bases, V lost 4 bases, and 7 bases had no gene match. Per germline, CDR1 LGHDT and CDR2 YNNKEL (reference sequence). The CDR3 loop spans 14 amino acids. This clonotype turned up a few times. Antigen unknown. Study outcomes and limitations: Unsorted PBMCs ruled out conclusive naive versus antigen-experienced comparison. Higher diversity, along with more naive CD4+ cells, distinguished long-lived donors from aged donors.

Primers used in a second PCR of about 7 to 12 cycles were a sample-barcoded 5' primer and a J-beta primer mix. Unique molecular identifiers of 12 random nucleotides labeled each cDNA. From the 5' RACE reads, TCRdb called clonotypes with MiXCR, one entry per CDR3 protein. This sample yields roughly 1 million distinct CDR3 sequences, of which roughly a quarter are seen a single time; 0.65% to 0.75% belongs to the top ten. In addition, the sample was reused for a study of T cells of mothers and their children.

Material for sequencing was blood. The chain recombines TRBV3-1 with TRBJ1-1, with 7 bases that match TRBD1. The sequence was collected from a girl aged 2 to 10 in good health. CDR3 protein: CASSPVRGGTEAFF. Here the CDR3 DNA reads TGTGCCAGCAGCCCGGTCAGGGGGGGTACTGAAGCTTTCTTT. Full variable domain (outside the CDR3, taken from reference TRBV3-1 and TRBJ1-1): DTAVSQTPKYLVTQMGNDKSIKCEQNLGHDTMYWYKQDSKKFLKIMFSYNNKELIINETVPNRFSPKSPDKAHLNLHINSLELGDSAVYFCASSPVRGGTEAFFGQGTRLTVV.